The 23 T cell receptor beta chains below were found in one sample sequenced in a study of technical replicates of blood from several donors. Sequenced by immunoSEQ multiplex PCR; TCRdb stores in-frame clones only, minus some. Of around 84,000 clones detected, roughly 98% appear once; the ten largest clones hold about 0.15%. Sequencing input: T cells isolated from PBMCs. All receptors derive from a human donor in good health.

The chain links TRBV5-1 to TRBJ1-5, with D possibly TRBD1 on 5 matching bases. Trimming stripped 2 bases from V and 3 bases from J, with 12 bases between. CDR1 SGHRS and CDR2 YFSETQ come from the germline V gene. The length of the CDR3 is 15 residues. The CDR3, as DNA: TGCGCCAGCAGCTTCCAGGGAGGGGACAATCAGCCCCAGCATTTT. Translating it yields CASSFQGGDNQPQHF.

The V and J genes are TRBV2 and TRBJ1-5; no definite D call. The CDR3 sequence is 15 residues long. V was shortened by 2 bases and J by 4 bases, with 12 bases between the two germline ends. Per germline, CDR1 SNHLY and CDR2 FYNNEI. This CDR3 reads CASSERSGRNQPQHF. The CDR3 region has the DNA TGTGCCAGCAGTGAACGGTCAGGTAGGAATCAGCCCCAGCATTTT.

The chain has TRBV6-1 and TRBJ1-5; possibly TRBD1 for D (5 bases). Germline CDR1 is MNHNS and CDR2 is SASEGT. CDR3 length equals 15 residues. V lost 0 bases to trimming and J lost 5 bases, with 11 bases between them. CDR3 in amino acids: CASSEAFGRDQPQHF. Written as DNA, the CDR3 is TGTGCCAGCAGTGAAGCGTTTGGCAGGGATCAGCCCCAGCATTTT.

The CDR3 sequence is CARSLAGNEQFF. In DNA form, the CDR3 reads TGTGCCAGAAGCTTGGCGGGCAATGAGCAGTTCTTC. The J gene is TRBJ2-1, the V gene TRBV5-3; D unresolved. TRBV5-3 is filed as an ORF, its function uncertain. The CDR3 contains 12 residues. V was cut by 0 bases and J by 6 bases, with 4 bases left in between.

The rearrangement uses TRBV4-1 and TRBJ1-2; D perhaps matches TRBD1 (5 bases). The CDR3 covers 15 residues. Germline CDR1 reads MGHRA; CDR2 reads YSYEKL. V was clipped by 1 base and J by 2 bases, with 11 bases between them. The CDR3 loop reads CASSQVGDSNYGYTF. In DNA form, the CDR3 reads TGCGCCAGCAGCCAAGTCGGAGACAGCAACTATGGCTACACCTTC.

The chain has TRBV5-4 and TRBJ1-6; D not resolved. CDR1 is SGHNT, CDR2 YYREEE, per germline (reference sequence). The CDR3 is 14 residues long. V dropped 5 bases and J dropped 9 bases, with 15 bases sitting between them. CDR3 residues: CASSPGREISPLHF. CDR3 DNA sequence: TGTGCCAGCAGTCCCGGGAGGGAGATTTCACCCCTCCACTTT.

The V gene is TRBV7-2, the J gene TRBJ1-1; D unresolved. V was pared by 1 base and J by 1 base, with 7 bases between. This CDR3 is 14 amino acids long. Looked up from germline, CDR1 is SGHTA and CDR2 is FQGNSA. The CDR3 here is CASSLEARNTEAFF. The DNA for the CDR3 is TGTGCCAGCAGCTTAGAAGCTCGGAACACTGAAGCTTTCTTT.

V usage is TRBV14 and J usage is TRBJ1-1, with 8 bases that match TRBD1. J lost 7 bases, V lost 4 bases, and 5 bases had no gene match. The CDR3 has 13 residues. The germline gives CDR1 SGHDN, CDR2 FVKESK. Here the CDR3 reads CASSLLGQGEAFF. The CDR3 coding sequence is TGTGCCAGCAGCCTCCTTGGACAGGGTGAAGCTTTCTTT. Looking up the rest from reference TRBV14 and TRBJ1-1 gives the full variable domain: EAGVTQFPSHSVIEKGQTVTLRCDPISGHDNLYWYRRVMGKEIKFLLHFVKESKQDESGMPNNRFLAERTGGTYSTLKVQPAELEDSGVYFCASSLLGQGEAFFGQGTRLTVV.

This CDR3 reads CASRASGRATGELFF. CDR3 DNA: TGTGCCAGCAGGGCTAGCGGGAGGGCCACCGGGGAGCTGTTTTTT. The rearrangement uses TRBV2 and TRBJ2-2, with 12 positions matching TRBD2. CDR1 SNHLY and CDR2 FYNNEI come from the germline V gene. The CDR3 is made up of 15 amino acids. Trimming took 6 bases from V and 4 from J; bases not matched to a gene: 3.

The chain joins TRBV6-1 to TRBJ2-7; D call uncertain. In germline, CDR1 is MNHNS, CDR2 SASEGT. Trimming took off 1 base at V and 0 bases at J, with 10 bases between the two ends. CDR3 length equals 15 residues. CDR3 DNA sequence: TGTGCCAGCAGTGAAGAATCGCTAGACTCCTACGAGCAGTACTTC. Translating gives CASSEESLDSYEQYF.

The rearrangement links TRBV7-6 to TRBJ2-1; 8 nucleotides line up with TRBD2. V lost 2 bases to trimming and J lost 5 bases; unmatched junction nucleotides: 8. The CDR3 length is 16 residues. Germline V gene sequence: CDR1 SGHVS, CDR2 FNYEAQ. The CDR3 DNA reads TGTGCCAGCAGCTTAACTAGCGGCCTATATAACAATGAGCAGTTCTTC. It yields the protein CASSLTSGLYNNEQFF.

The V call is TRBV28, the J call TRBJ1-1; 9 bases map to TRBD1. CDR1 is MDHEN, CDR2 SYDVKM, per germline. This CDR3 is 17 amino acids long. Trimming took 5 bases from V and 1 from J; bases not matched to a gene: 11. The CDR3 nucleotides are TGTGCCAGCAGTCGACCTTACACAGGGGGCCGGAACACTGAAGCTTTCTTT. It codes for CASSRPYTGGRNTEAFF. Combining the CDR3 with reference TRBV28 and TRBJ1-1 gives the whole variable domain DVKVTQSSRYLVKRTGEKVFLECVQDMDHENMFWYRQDPGLGLRLIYFSYDVKMKEKGDIPEGYSVSREKKERFSLILESASTNQTSMYLCASSRPYTGGRNTEAFFGQGTRLTVV.

In DNA form, the CDR3 reads TGTGCCAGCAGCGTATATCAGGACTCCACAGATACGCAGTATTTT. This codes for CASSVYQDSTDTQYF. The chain couples TRBV9 to TRBJ2-3; a possible D gene is TRBD2 (5 bases). The length of the CDR3 is 15 residues. The germline CDR1 and CDR2 sequences are SGDLS and YYNGEE. The V end was cut by 1 base, the J end by 2 bases, with 11 bases between. Filled out from reference TRBV9 and TRBJ2-3, the complete variable domain reads DSGVTQTPKHLITATGQRVTLRCSPRSGDLSVYWYQQSLDQGLQFLIQYYNGEERAKGNILERFSAQQFPDLHSELNLSSLELGDSALYFCASSVYQDSTDTQYFGPGTRLTVL.

The chain joins TRBV11-3 to TRBJ2-2, with a weak D call TRBD1 (6 bases). There are 17 residues in the CDR3. Looked up from germline, CDR1 is SGHNT and CDR2 is YENEEA. Trimming cost V 5 bases and J 3 bases, with 19 bases left between them. The CDR3 nucleotides are TGTGCCAGCAGCACTACTCCGGGACAATCGGACACCGGGGAGCTGTTTTTT. Protein sequence: CASSTTPGQSDTGELFF.

The chain joins TRBV7-8 to TRBJ2-7; D remains ambiguous. This CDR3 spans 13 amino acids. Germline CDR1 reads SGHVS; CDR2 reads FQNEAQ. V lost 1 base to trimming and J lost 3 bases, with 7 bases between them. The CDR3 sequence is CASSLEPRYEQYF. CDR3 coding DNA: TGTGCCAGCAGCTTAGAGCCCCGCTACGAGCAGTACTTC.

V gene TRBV5-4 combines with J gene TRBJ2-3; TRBD1 aligns across 7 bases. V trimming: 5 bases; J trimming: 0 bases; junction bases outside the gene matches: 3. In germline, CDR1 is SGHNT, CDR2 YYREEE (reference sequence). The length of the CDR3 is 14 residues. The CDR3 DNA sequence: TGTGCCAGCAGACGGGACAGAAGCACAGATACGCAGTATTTT. It codes for CASRRDRSTDTQYF.

This clone was detected only once. The V and J genes are TRBV2 and TRBJ2-5; maybe TRBD2 (5 bases). Trimming took off 9 bases at V and 1 base at J, with 21 bases between the two ends. Germline V gives CDR1 SNHLY, CDR2 FYNNEI. The CDR3 totals 16 residues. This CDR3 is CARNVPRLWAQETQYF. The CDR3 DNA reads as TGTGCCAGAAATGTTCCACGACTATGGGCCCAAGAGACCCAGTACTTC.

The chain links TRBV5-6 to TRBJ2-7; TRBD2 matches 7 bases. V lost 3 bases to trimming and J lost 3 bases; unmatched junction nucleotides: 6. The length of the CDR3 is 14 residues. Per germline, CDR1 SGHDT and CDR2 YYEEEE. The CDR3 is CASSSGGPFYEQYF. In nucleotides, the CDR3 is TGTGCCAGCAGCTCGGGGGGACCATTCTACGAGCAGTACTTC.

This chain links TRBV28 with TRBJ1-4; possible D gene TRBD1, 5 bases. V dropped 5 bases and J dropped 0 bases, with 10 bases sitting between them. CDR3 length equals 15 residues. The germline CDR1 and CDR2 sequences are MDHEN and SYDVKM. The CDR3 region is CASSTSGATNEKLFF. The DNA for the CDR3 is TGTGCCAGCAGTACCTCGGGGGCAACTAATGAAAAACTGTTTTTT.

This chain uses TRBV10-3 with TRBJ2-7, with D perhaps TRBD1 (6 bases). Germline V gene sequence: CDR1 ENHRY, CDR2 SYGVKD. The ends were cut back, 10 bases at V and 7 bases at J, with 17 bases in the middle. This CDR3 is built from 12 residues. In nucleotides, the CDR3 is TGTGCCACCCAAGGACAGCCGCGAGAGCAGTACTTC. This sequence encodes CATQGQPREQYF.

The V gene is TRBV2, the J gene TRBJ2-5, with D hard to call. V lost 6 bases and J lost 8, with 10 bases in between. This CDR3 has 11 residues. Looked up from germline, CDR1 is SNHLY and CDR2 is FYNNEI. CDR3 coding DNA: TGTGCCAGCAGCCACCCGACTACCCAGTACTTC. Amino acid sequence: CASSHPTTQYF.

The V call is TRBV28, the J call TRBJ2-1; 8 bases align to TRBD1. The V segment lost 5 bases and the J segment 10 bases; nucleotides outside the gene matches: 7. Germline loops: CDR1 MDHEN, CDR2 SYDVKM. This CDR3 comprises 13 residues. The CDR3 here is CASSQGALGEQFF. The CDR3 bases are TGTGCCAGCAGTCAGGGGGCCCTAGGGGAGCAGTTCTTC.

This clone came up once. V usage is TRBV30 and J usage is TRBJ2-3, with TRBD1 matching over 10 bases. The V segment lost 1 base and the J segment 0 bases; nucleotides outside the gene matches: 1. This CDR3 spans 15 amino acids. The germline CDR1 and CDR2 sequences are GTSNPN and SVGIG (reference sequence). DNA of the CDR3: TGTGCCTGGAGTGGACAGGGGGCGAGCACAGATACGCAGTATTTT. It encodes CAWSGQGASTDTQYF.